The source of this T cell receptor beta chain is a study of cytotoxic CD8 clonotypes in ibrutinib-treated CLL. TCRdb keeps only in-frame clones here, not all; method: immunoSEQ multiplex PCR. The sample includes 12,000 to 15,000 clones, 55% to 70% of them seen just once. The CDR3 runs 14 residues. The germline V gene encodes CDR1 SGHVS and CDR2 FNYEAQ. V lost 7 bases and J lost 0; bases outside the gene matches: 4. The clonotype originates from a human donor with chronic lymphocytic leukemia. The chain links TRBV7-6 to TRBJ2-7, with 9 bases that match TRBD2. The sample was PBMCs, taken before ibrutinib treatment. CDR3 region: CASTERGDSYEQYF. In nucleotides, the CDR3 is TGTGCCAGCACCGAGCGGGGGGACTCCTACGAGCAGTACTTC.